The present entry profiles one TCR beta chain with its context. Its antigen target is currently unknown. No base-level quality is on record; no much larger clone is a single base apart. According to the germline V gene, CDR1 reads LGHNA and CDR2 reads YNFKEQ. Trimming at the junction amounts to 1 base on V and 5 bases on J, and the germline ends lie 12 bases apart. The CDR3 runs 15 residues from the cysteine to the phenylalanine. The only DNA kept is the CDR3, 45 bases in frame from the first base. This specimen belongs to a study of blood T cell repertoires in COVID-19 (dated by TCRdb to between 2020 and 2021). Regarding the research as a whole: Samples covering the acute and convalescent phases of COVID-19 were provided by collaborators in the United States, Italy and Spain. The material from the prospective study consisted of cDNA or gDNA derived from T cells, B-cell-depleted T cells, or PBMCs. Deeply sampled blood TCRbeta repertoires from subjects exposed to, actively infected with, or recovered from COVID-19 were included in the dataset. A freely available public database, intended as a resource for researchers studying the immune response to SARS-CoV-2, is where the repertoires were released. The samples were drawn from two sources: the first 160 participants of the ongoing ImmuneRACE study, and 1,254 subjects contributed by 6 global collaborators. The sample metadata nearly always contained a de-identified subject ID, COVID-19 status, age in years and sex. Where HLA class I and class II types were available, the types were taken from metadata supplied by the sample provider, not from assay-based typing.

What the research found in general, with its limitations: How much clinical and demographic metadata was included differed by source and by participant, and the metadata was provided uncurated.

One collaborating source in Seattle enrolled patients while the patients were actively infected and followed the patients over time throughout the course of disease. Each collaborating institution followed its own protocols to collect whole blood in K2EDTA tubes. For TCRbeta analysis, collaborators shipped samples as frozen whole blood, isolated PBMCs, or DNA extracted from either of those sample types. The immunoSEQ Assay, a bias-controlled multiplex PCR, was used to amplify TCRbeta CDR3 regions from genomic DNA. Per the source publication's procedure: The number of nucleated cells in each sample was estimated by amplification of reference gene primers within the assay. To quantify the absolute abundance of each unique TCRbeta CDR3 rearrangement, sequence reads were collapsed and filtered. For each sample, productive Simpson clonality was calculated as the square root of Simpson's diversity index across productive rearrangements. Imported from immuneACCESS, the table was reduced by TCRdb to in-frame sequences with V and J called. These copies leave out some clones; in studies compared against another copy, an unresolved V gene accounts for under half, and the cause of the remainder is not known. The V and J calls and clone size come from that table; D and trimming were worked out from the DNA. In all, the sample holds 160,000 or so clones, and around 79% of those were seen once. Jointly, the top ten make up about 7.8% of the sample.

Sequences were obtained from peripheral blood. The V and J segments used are TRBV4-2 and TRBJ2-1; the D gene is unclear. This clonotype was obtained from a woman aged 55-69 years with COVID-19, enrolled during active disease. The CDR3 region has the sequence CASSQGHDADNEQFF. At the DNA level, the sequence is TGTGCCAGCAGCCAAGGCCATGACGCGGACAATGAGCAGTTCTTC.